Ten or more counts support the clone carrying this T cell receptor (beta chain). CDR3 length: 13 residues. The germline V gene encodes CDR1 SGHNT and CDR2 YYREEE (reference sequence). The V gene lost 2 bases and the J gene lost 5 bases, with 10 bases spanning the gap. This sample was included in a study of cytomegalovirus exposure and HLA in healthy donors. The PCR employed 60 Vbeta primers together with 13 Jbeta primers. Clones were read by immunoSEQ multiplex PCR, and TCRdb kept only the in-frame ones, dropping some. Seen here are over 120,000 clones, around 9.7% observed once, and the top ten hold under 2%.

The rearrangement joins TRBV5-4 to TRBJ1-2; maybe TRBD1 (6 bases). The sequenced material came from PBMCs. The TCR originated in a middle-aged man in good health and CMV-seronegative. The CDR3 loop is CASSFRGEYGYTF. The CDR3 DNA sequence: TGTGCCAGCAGCTTCAGGGGAGAATATGGCTACACCTTC.